These 32 T cell receptor beta chains share one sample of origin, sequenced in a study of Tregs in tolerant kidney transplant recipients. Measured with immunoSEQ multiplex PCR; TCRdb has only the in-frame clones, and not every one. The sample lists under 95,000 clones; more than 85% were seen once. The sample in question was Tregs from blood, obtained before the transplant. The source is a human donor who received a combined kidney and bone marrow transplant.

CDR3 in DNA: TGTGCCAGCAGCCAACCGGGGGCAGGGCACACCGGGGAGCTGTTTTTT. Translated: CASSQPGAGHTGELFF. This sequence joins TRBV7-9 and TRBJ2-2; possibly TRBD1 or TRBD2 for D (6 bases each). CDR3 length: 16 amino acids. The germline V and J ends were trimmed by 5 bases and 3 bases, with 16 bases remaining between them. CDR1 is SEHNR and CDR2 is FQNEAQ in the germline V gene (reference sequence).

Details on this clone: The junction departs from germline at one end; a sequencing error may be responsible. The rearrangement uses TRBV7-7 and TRBJ2-1, with TRBD2 matching over 16 bases. Looked up from germline, CDR1 is SSHAT and CDR2 is FNYEAQ (reference sequence). The CDR3 has 15 residues. CDR3 residues: CASSPGLAGGDEQFF. CDR3 nucleotide sequence: TGTGCTAGCAGCCCGGGACTAGCGGGGGGGGATGAGCAGTTCTTC. Based on the CDR3 plus reference TRBV7-7 and TRBJ2-1, the full variable domain is GAGVSQSPRYKVTKRGQDVTLRCDPISSHATLYWYQQALGQGPEFLTYFNYEAQPDKSGLPSDRFSAERPEGSISTLTIQRTEQRDSAMYRCASSPGLAGGDEQFFGPGTRLTVL.

The rearrangement joins TRBV7-3 to TRBJ2-3; 11 bases agree with TRBD2. V lost 4 bases, J lost 0 bases, and 15 bases stayed unmatched. Germline CDR1 and CDR2: SGHTA and FQGTGA. CDR3 length: 20 residues. The CDR3 reads CASSSLRLGLAETSTDTQYF. DNA of the CDR3: TGTGCCAGCAGCTCACTCCGGCTGGGACTAGCGGAAACTAGCACAGATACGCAGTATTTT.

The chain couples TRBV28 to TRBJ1-1; perhaps TRBD1 as D (5 bases). CDR3 length: 17 amino acids. The V gene lost 2 bases and the J gene lost 5 bases, with 21 bases spanning the gap. From germline, CDR1 is MDHEN and CDR2 SYDVKM. The CDR3 DNA reads TGTGCCAGCAGTTTAGTTGCTTTTCGGGGGAGGGGTACTGAAGCTTTCTTT. Its translation is CASSLVAFRGRGTEAFF.

The chain employs TRBV6-5 and TRBJ2-2; weak D call: TRBD1 (5 bases). Trimming took off 1 base at V and 0 bases at J, with 9 bases between the two ends. Germline V gives CDR1 MNHEY, CDR2 SVGAGI. The CDR3 spans 16 residues. In nucleotides, the CDR3 is TGTGCCAGCAGTTACTTCAGGGTCACGAACACCGGGGAGCTGTTTTTT. Translated, it gives CASSYFRVTNTGELFF.

V gene TRBV5-6 combines with J gene TRBJ1-4; D may be TRBD1 (6 bases). This CDR3 spans 14 amino acids. In germline, CDR1 is SGHDT, CDR2 YYEEEE. The V gene lost 0 bases and the J gene lost 11 bases, with 14 bases spanning the gap. CDR3 in amino acids: CASSLAGGGQKLFF. CDR3 DNA: TGTGCCAGCAGCTTGGCCGGGGGCGGGCAGAAACTGTTTTTT.

This chain joins TRBV18 and TRBJ2-3; 8 bases fit TRBD2. V lost 5 bases, J lost 1 base, and 11 bases stayed unmatched. This CDR3 is 17 amino acids long. Germline V gives CDR1 KGHSH, CDR2 LQKENI. For the CDR3, the DNA is TGTGCCAGCTCATACACAGCGGGGGCGCGCGGCACAGATACGCAGTATTTT. It is translated as CASSYTAGARGTDTQYF.

V and J are TRBV6-5 and TRBJ2-3; no reliable D call. Germline values: CDR1 MNHEY, CDR2 SVGAGI. V was pared by 0 bases and J by 3 bases, with 7 bases between. The CDR3 spans 14 residues. The CDR3 here is CASSYSTQTDTQYF. CDR3 sequence (DNA): TGTGCCAGCAGTTACTCGACCCAGACAGATACGCAGTATTTT.

Written as DNA, the CDR3 is TGTGCCAGCAGCCTCAAGATGGCGAATCGAGCGGGGGAGCAGTACTTC. The encoded protein is CASSLKMANRAGEQYF. The rearrangement joins TRBV4-2 to TRBJ2-7; 7 bases agree with TRBD2. The CDR3 has 16 residues. After removal of 4 bases from V and 7 bases from J, the junction contained 16 bases not matched to a gene. In germline, CDR1 is LGHNA, CDR2 YNFKEQ.

In this sample, this clone turned up a few times. The chain uses TRBV19 and TRBJ1-1; the D is unclear. Trimming stripped 6 bases from V and 6 bases from J, with 14 bases between. Germline CDR1 and CDR2: LNHDA and SQIVND (reference sequence). The CDR3 runs 13 residues. CDR3 sequence (DNA): TGTGCCAGTAGATTGGAGGGCCGGGCTGAAGCTTTCTTT. Its protein product is CASRLEGRAEAFF.

The chain carries TRBV10-3 and TRBJ2-2; D tentatively fits TRBD1 or TRBD2 (5 bases each). Per the germline V gene, CDR1 is ENHRY and CDR2 is SYGVKD. The V and J ends lost 0 bases and 0 bases respectively, with 14 bases between them. The CDR3 loop spans 18 amino acids. CDR3 coding DNA: TGTGCCATCAGTGAGTCAATTGGGGCGGGCCCGAACACCGGGGAGCTGTTTTTT. Translating gives CAISESIGAGPNTGELFF.

In DNA form, the CDR3 reads TGTGCCAGCAGCTTAATCCCGGGGTTAGCGAACACCGGGGAGCTGTTTTTT. Its protein product is CASSLIPGLANTGELFF. The genes are TRBV7-3 and TRBJ2-2; D perhaps matches TRBD2 (5 bases). Trimming took off 1 base at V and 0 bases at J, with 12 bases between the two ends. Germline V CDR1 and CDR2: SGHTA, FQGTGA. The CDR3 extends over 17 amino acids. The full variable domain, its missing parts supplied by reference TRBV7-3 and TRBJ2-2, is GAGVSQTPSNKVTEKGKYVELRCDPISGHTALYWYRQSLGQGPEFLIYFQGTGAADDSGLPNDRFFAVRPEGSVSTLKIQRTERGDSAVYLCASSLIPGLANTGELFFGEGSRLTVL.

The chain combines TRBV7-2 with TRBJ2-7; a weak D match, TRBD1 (5 bases). V lost 7 bases, J lost 2 bases, and 27 bases lay in between. The V gene's germline CDR1 is SGHTA and CDR2 FQGNSA. The CDR3 covers 18 residues. The CDR3 coding sequence is TGTGCCAGCACCCCAGATCAGGCAGGGATAACCTCTACCTACGAGCAGTACTTC. It encodes CASTPDQAGITSTYEQYF. The complete variable domain, with remaining parts taken from reference TRBV7-2 and TRBJ2-7, reads GAGVSQSPSNKVTEKGKDVELRCDPISGHTALYWYRQSLGQGLEFLIYFQGNSAPDKSGLPSDRFSAERTGGSVSTLTIQRTQQEDSAVYLCASTPDQAGITSTYEQYFGPGTRLTVT.

The J gene is TRBJ2-1, the V gene TRBV6-6, with D uncertain. Trimming stripped 0 bases from V and 7 bases from J, with 4 bases between. The CDR3 covers 12 residues. Germline V gene lookup returns CDR1 MNHNY and CDR2 SVGAGI (reference sequence). The CDR3 is CASSYSGNEQFF. DNA of the CDR3: TGTGCCAGCAGTTACTCGGGGAATGAGCAGTTCTTC.

This clone appeared a single time. The chain joins TRBV5-1 to TRBJ1-2; 8 bases agree with TRBD1. The germline V gene encodes CDR1 SGHRS and CDR2 YFSETQ. The J segment lost 4 bases and the V segment lost 0 bases, leaving 5 bases of the junction unmatched. CDR3 size: 15 residues. CDR3 region: CASSLGGQEAYGYTF. The DNA of the CDR3 is TGCGCCAGCAGCTTGGGGGGACAGGAGGCCTATGGCTACACCTTC.

The gene calls are TRBV6-6 and TRBJ1-1; a possible D gene is TRBD1 (6 bases). The V end was cut by 6 bases, the J end by 0 bases, with 11 bases between. Germline V gene sequence: CDR1 MNHNY, CDR2 SVGAGI (reference sequence). This CDR3 is built from 14 residues. CDR3 sequence (DNA): TGTGCCAGCAGGTCGGACAGAATGAACACTGAAGCTTTCTTT. This translates into CASRSDRMNTEAFF.

The V gene is TRBV19, the J gene TRBJ1-5; 9 bases line up with TRBD1. V shed 10 bases, J shed 1 base, and the junction held 5 bases outside the gene matches. The CDR3 has 14 amino acids. CDR1 is LNHDA and CDR2 is SQIVND in the germline V gene (reference sequence). CDR3 loop: CATTGQGSNQPQHF. The CDR3 nucleotides are TGTGCCACCACGGGACAGGGAAGCAATCAGCCCCAGCATTTT.

This chain joins TRBV28 and TRBJ1-1; D gene unclear. The CDR3 totals 17 residues. Trimming took off 0 bases at V and 0 bases at J, with 14 bases between the two ends. Looked up from germline, CDR1 is MDHEN and CDR2 is SYDVKM. For the CDR3, the DNA is TGTGCCAGCAGTTTATGGCTGGCTCCTGGGGTGAACACTGAAGCTTTCTTT. Residues: CASSLWLAPGVNTEAFF.

J is TRBJ2-7 and V is TRBV7-3; tentatively, D is TRBD1 (5 bases). V was cut by 7 bases and J by 2 bases, with 18 bases left in between. This CDR3 contains 15 residues. Germline CDR1 and CDR2: SGHTA and FQGTGA. CDR3 nucleotide sequence: TGTGCCAGCATCCAAGGTCCGAGACAGACCTACGAGCAGTACTTC. Translated: CASIQGPRQTYEQYF.

This clone showed up just once. The V gene is TRBV27, the J gene TRBJ2-2; tentatively, D is TRBD2 (6 bases). The CDR3 covers 14 residues. Germline values: CDR1 MNHEY, CDR2 SMNVEV (reference sequence). V lost 6 bases and J lost 0, with 8 bases in between. The CDR3 bases are TGTGCCAGCAGGGCGGGAACGAACACCGGGGAGCTGTTTTTT. Protein product: CASRAGTNTGELFF.

As concerns this clone: One junction end does not reproduce the germline sequence, and a read error may be involved. The CDR3 spells CASSQITGGDKNRPQHF. DNA of the CDR3: TGTGCCAGCAGCCAGATTACAGGGGGCGATAAGAATCGGCCCCAGCATTTT. The rearrangement uses TRBV4-2 and TRBJ1-5; TRBD1 matches at 9 bases. The CDR3 contains 17 residues. Germline V gene data show CDR1 as LGHNA and CDR2 as YNFKEQ.

The rearrangement joins TRBV5-1 to TRBJ2-7, with D possibly matching TRBD1 (5 bases). The V and J ends lost 1 base and 0 bases respectively, with 11 bases between them. CDR1 SGHRS and CDR2 YFSETQ come from the germline V gene. The CDR3 consists of 15 residues. In DNA, the CDR3 is TGCGCCAGCAGCTTGACAGGCGAAAGCTCCTACGAGCAGTACTTC. Protein sequence: CASSLTGESSYEQYF.

This clone was seen a single time. The rearrangement joins TRBV5-5 to TRBJ1-1; D uncertain. Trimming left V 2 bases short and J 2 bases short, with 4 bases between. Per germline, CDR1 SGHKS and CDR2 YYEKEE (reference sequence). The CDR3 has 12 residues. CDR3 DNA: TGTGCCAGCAGCTTTGGAAACACTGAAGCTTTCTTT. It specifies CASSFGNTEAFF. The whole variable domain, remainder taken from reference TRBV5-5 and TRBJ1-1, is DAGVTQSPTHLIKTRGQQVTLRCSPISGHKSVSWYQQVLGQGPQFIFQYYEKEERGRGNFPDRFSARQFPNYSSELNVNALLLGDSALYLCASSFGNTEAFFGQGTRLTVV.

This sequence joins TRBV18 and TRBJ2-3; perhaps D is TRBD1 or TRBD2 (5 bases each). Trimming took 0 bases from V and 3 from J, leaving 10 bases between them. Germline V lookup: CDR1 KGHSH, CDR2 LQKENI. This CDR3 contains 15 residues. CDR3 DNA sequence: TGTGCCAGCTCACCACCGAGCGAGGGGACAGATACGCAGTATTTT. Residues: CASSPPSEGTDTQYF.

This clone occurred a few times. The rearrangement joins TRBV6-5 to TRBJ2-7; 8 bases fit TRBD2. Germline lookup yields CDR1 MNHEY and CDR2 SVGAGI. The CDR3 is 16 amino acids. The trim removed 0 bases at V and 6 bases at J, leaving 10 bases unmatched. CDR3 sequence reads: CASSYSGGYGGGEQYF. For the CDR3, the DNA is TGTGCCAGCAGTTACTCGGGAGGTTACGGGGGGGGCGAGCAGTACTTC.

This clone appeared once. The rearrangement uses TRBV6-6 and TRBJ1-1, with a possible D match to TRBD1 (5 bases). The germline V and J ends were trimmed by 0 bases and 1 base, with 9 bases remaining between them. The CDR3 sequence is 15 residues long. Germline loops: CDR1 MNHNY, CDR2 SVGAGI (reference sequence). CDR3 nucleotides: TGTGCCAGCAGTTACTCTTCGGGGGGGAACACTGAAGCTTTCTTT. This gives the protein CASSYSSGGNTEAFF.

This clone was detected only a few times. CDR3 in amino acids: CASSRDLTNQETQYF. The CDR3 DNA sequence: TGTGCCAGCAGCCGGGACTTAACAAATCAAGAGACCCAGTACTTC. The chain combines TRBV2 with TRBJ2-5; TRBD2 might be the D (6 bases). The germline V and J ends were trimmed by 6 bases and 2 bases, with 16 bases remaining between them. Germline assignment: CDR1 SNHLY and CDR2 FYNNEI. This CDR3 region has 15 residues.

V is TRBV29-1 and J is TRBJ2-7; D may match TRBD1 or TRBD2 (6 bases each). CDR1 and CDR2 from the germline V gene are SQVTM and ANQGSEA. Trimming pared 3 bases from V and 9 bases from J, leaving 18 bases between. The CDR3 has 13 residues. CDR3 bases: TGCAGCGTTGAGGAAGGCCGGGGGCAAAGGCAGTACTTC. Protein sequence: CSVEEGRGQRQYF.

The chain couples TRBV6-6 to TRBJ1-1, with D tentatively TRBD1 (5 bases). The CDR3 totals 14 residues. V was trimmed by 0 bases and J by 4 bases, leaving 9 bases between them. Germline V gene data show CDR1 as MNHNY and CDR2 as SVGAGI (reference sequence). The CDR3, as DNA: TGTGCCAGCAGTTACTCAGGGGTTCTCACTGAAGCTTTCTTT. This codes for CASSYSGVLTEAFF.

V is TRBV5-1 and J is TRBJ2-1, with 13 positions matching TRBD2. V lost 5 bases, J lost 5 bases, and 4 bases stayed unmatched. The CDR3 is 15 amino acids. Germline V gene sequence: CDR1 SGHRS, CDR2 YFSETQ. The CDR3 loop is CASSTGTSGNNEQFF. The CDR3 DNA follows: TGCGCCAGCAGTACCGGGACTAGCGGGAACAATGAGCAGTTCTTC.

This clone was counted a few times. This chain uses TRBV30 with TRBJ1-6, with D possibly being TRBD1 (6 bases). V was trimmed by 2 bases and J by 7 bases, leaving 15 bases between them. CDR3 size: 15 residues. The germline V gene has CDR1 GTSNPN and CDR2 SVGIG (reference sequence). Written as DNA, the CDR3 is TGTGCCTGGAGTCCTCCGAGACAGGCCAATTCACCCCTCCACTTT. Translation: CAWSPPRQANSPLHF.

The chain joins TRBV19 to TRBJ1-5, with 9 bases fitting TRBD1. The junction had 5 bases not matched to a gene; V was cut back by 3 bases and J by 8 bases. CDR1 is LNHDA, CDR2 SQIVND, per germline (reference sequence). The CDR3 spans 14 residues. For the CDR3, the DNA is TGTGCCAGTAGTATTGGGACAGGGAGGGAGCCCCAGCATTTT. Amino acid sequence: CASSIGTGREPQHF.